One sample yielded the 25 T cell receptor beta chains listed below, sequenced in a study of cytomegalovirus exposure and HLA in healthy donors. The PCR made use of 60 Vbeta and 13 Jbeta primers. Using immunoSEQ multiplex PCR, the repertoire was profiled, and TCRdb retains in-frame clones only, with some absent. This sample has 100,000 to 120,000 clones, with 60% to 80% found just once. Specimen: PBMCs. Source of these receptors: a man younger than 35 in good health and CMV-seropositive.

The gene calls are TRBV7-9 and TRBJ2-5; D remains unclear. This CDR3 region has 13 residues. CDR1 and CDR2 (germline): SEHNR, FQNEAQ (reference sequence). The V and J ends lost 2 bases and 3 bases respectively, with 7 bases between them. The CDR3 sequence is CASSLQKKETQYF. The CDR3 DNA sequence: TGTGCCAGCAGCTTACAGAAGAAAGAGACCCAGTACTTC.

The V gene is TRBV6-1, the J gene TRBJ2-5; D may be TRBD1 (5 bases). This CDR3 contains 14 residues. The germline V gene encodes CDR1 MNHNS and CDR2 SASEGT. The V end was cut by 4 bases, the J end by 2 bases, with 11 bases between. CDR3: CASSGTNTQETQYF. The DNA for the CDR3 is TGTGCCAGCAGTGGGACAAACACACAAGAGACCCAGTACTTC.

V and J are TRBV2 and TRBJ1-2, with D possibly TRBD1 on 6 matching bases. The CDR3 loop spans 12 amino acids. Trimming shortened V by 10 bases and J by 2 bases, and 11 bases separated the two germline ends. Per the germline V gene, CDR1 is SNHLY and CDR2 is FYNNEI. DNA for the CDR3: TGTGCCACAGGGGCGAGGAACTATGGCTACACCTTC. It yields the protein CATGARNYGYTF. The complete variable domain, with remaining parts taken from reference TRBV2 and TRBJ1-2, reads EPEVTQTPSHQVTQMGQEVILRCVPISNHLYFYWYRQILGQKVEFLVSFYNNEISEKSEIFDDQFSVERPDGSNFTLKIRSTKLEDSAMYFCATGARNYGYTFGSGTRLTVV.

The V gene is TRBV19, the J gene TRBJ2-5; D gene unclear. V was pared by 5 bases and J by 1 base, with 8 bases between. Germline V gene lookup returns CDR1 LNHDA and CDR2 SQIVND (reference sequence). The CDR3 runs 13 residues. CDR3 DNA: TGTGCCAGTAGTCCTGACTTCCAAGAGACCCAGTACTTC. Protein product: CASSPDFQETQYF.

The table lists this clone with a few counts. The V call is TRBV5-6, the J call TRBJ1-2, with a tentative D call TRBD1 (5 bases). The germline gives CDR1 SGHDT, CDR2 YYEEEE. The V end was cut by 1 base, the J end by 2 bases, with 9 bases between. CDR3 length equals 14 residues. DNA of the CDR3: TGTGCCAGCAGCTTGATCCGGGGGAACTATGGCTACACCTTC. It codes for CASSLIRGNYGYTF.

This clone has only a few counts. This chain joins TRBV10-3 and TRBJ1-1; no clear D. The V end lost 2 bases, the J end lost 3 bases, and 13 bases lay between the germline ends. Germline CDR1 reads ENHRY; CDR2 reads SYGVKD. CDR3 size: 15 residues. In DNA, the CDR3 is TGTGCCATCAGTGAGGGGAGGCTCCTGGACACTGAAGCTTTCTTT. It is translated as CAISEGRLLDTEAFF.

The chain employs TRBV5-4 and TRBJ1-3; TRBD1 is a possible D gene (5 bases). The germline V and J ends were trimmed by 0 bases and 8 bases, with 9 bases remaining between them. This CDR3 comprises 13 residues. The V gene's germline CDR1 is SGHNT and CDR2 YYREEE (reference sequence). In DNA form, the CDR3 reads TGTGCCAGCAGCTTGGCAGGGAGGGACACCATATATTTT. Translating gives CASSLAGRDTIYF.

This clone turned up a few times. This rearrangement joins TRBV5-4 to TRBJ2-7, with 8 bases identical to TRBD1. V dropped 4 bases and J dropped 6; count of bases not matched to a gene: 9. Germline V gene data show CDR1 as SGHNT and CDR2 as YYREEE (reference sequence). The CDR3 totals 14 residues. Here the CDR3 reads CASSEPLQGGEQYV. The CDR3, as DNA: TGTGCCAGCAGCGAACCTCTACAGGGGGGCGAGCAGTACGTC.

This rearrangement joins TRBV30 to TRBJ2-1, with D possibly being TRBD2 (5 bases). Trimming removed 0 bases at V and 9 bases at J, with 18 bases between. Germline values: CDR1 GTSNPN, CDR2 SVGIG (reference sequence). The CDR3 extends over 15 amino acids. This CDR3 is CAWSVPGMDAGEQFF. The CDR3 region has the DNA TGTGCCTGGAGTGTCCCCGGGATGGATGCTGGTGAGCAGTTCTTC.

This clone occurred a few times. The rearrangement uses TRBV6-4 and TRBJ2-1; 12 bases line up with TRBD2. This CDR3 has 14 residues. The ends lost 6 bases at V and 6 bases at J; junction bases unmatched: 3. Germline V gene data show CDR1 as MRHNA and CDR2 as SNTAGT. The CDR3 loop is CASSETSGGNEQFF. Written as DNA, the CDR3 is TGTGCCAGCAGCGAGACTAGCGGGGGCAATGAGCAGTTCTTC.

CDR3 region: CASKTGNTEAFF. In DNA form, the CDR3 reads TGCGCCAGCAAAACAGGGAACACTGAAGCTTTCTTT. This chain links TRBV10-2 with TRBJ1-1; a possible D gene is TRBD1 (5 bases). The germline CDR1 and CDR2 sequences are WSHSY and SAAADI. The length of the CDR3 is 12 residues. V gave up 7 bases and J gave up 1 base, with 7 bases separating them.

V is TRBV5-1 and J is TRBJ1-1; D possibly corresponds to TRBD1 (5 bases). Germline V gene data show CDR1 as SGHRS and CDR2 as YFSETQ. The CDR3 length is 14 residues. Deletions cut 4 bases from V and 1 base from J, with 11 bases between. CDR3 nucleotide sequence: TGCGCCAGCAGCCCCCGGACACCGAACACTGAAGCTTTCTTT. Protein: CASSPRTPNTEAFF.

J is TRBJ1-1 and V is TRBV7-6; TRBD1 matches 8 bases. The ends lost 3 bases at V and 0 bases at J; junction bases unmatched: 6. Germline-derived CDR1 and CDR2 are SGHVS and FNYEAQ. The CDR3 runs to 16 residues. This chain's CDR3 is CASSLGQGAVNTEAFF. The CDR3 region has the DNA TGTGCCAGCAGCTTGGGCCAGGGGGCGGTGAACACTGAAGCTTTCTTT.

V is TRBV5-4 and J is TRBJ2-7; possibly TRBD1 for D (5 bases). Germline CDR1 and CDR2: SGHNT and YYREEE (reference sequence). The V and J ends lost 0 bases and 3 bases respectively, with 10 bases between them. The CDR3 spans 14 residues. CDR3 bases: TGTGCCAGCAGCTTGGAAGGGGTTCGCTACGAGCAGTACTTC. It codes for CASSLEGVRYEQYF.

V is TRBV5-6 and J is TRBJ1-5; perhaps TRBD1 as D (5 bases). This CDR3 is built from 15 residues. V was shortened by 0 bases and J by 2 bases, with 9 bases between the two germline ends. CDR1 is SGHDT and CDR2 is YYEEEE in the germline V gene. CDR3 bases: TGTGCCAGCAGCTTGGACAGGTCCGGCAATCAGCCCCAGCATTTT. As protein: CASSLDRSGNQPQHF.

This clone was seen more than once but under ten times. The rearrangement joins TRBV14 to TRBJ2-7; D gene uncertain. The CDR3 is 13 amino acids. Between the trimmed V and J ends, which lost 0 bases and 3 bases, there was a span of 6 bases. Germline V gene data show CDR1 as SGHDN and CDR2 as FVKESK. CDR3 nucleotides: TGTGCCAGCAGCCAAGACCCCAGCTACGAGCAGTACTTC. The encoded protein is CASSQDPSYEQYF.

The chain employs TRBV2 and TRBJ1-6; 11 bases match TRBD1. The CDR3 runs 16 residues. Germline CDR1 is SNHLY and CDR2 is FYNNEI. V lost 6 bases, J lost 5 bases, and 6 bases stayed unmatched. The CDR3 region is CASSAGQGANNSPLHF. CDR3 nucleotides: TGTGCCAGCAGCGCAGGACAGGGGGCAAATAATTCACCCCTCCACTTT. The full variable domain, in which reference TRBV2 and TRBJ1-6 provide the parts outside the CDR3, is EPEVTQTPSHQVTQMGQEVILRCVPISNHLYFYWYRQILGQKVEFLVSFYNNEISEKSEIFDDQFSVERPDGSNFTLKIRSTKLEDSAMYFCASSAGQGANNSPLHFGNGTRLTVT.

This clone appeared a few times. This sequence joins TRBV9 and TRBJ1-1; perhaps TRBD1 as D (6 bases). V was pared by 0 bases and J by 1 base, with 10 bases between. The germline V gene encodes CDR1 SGDLS and CDR2 YYNGEE. The CDR3 runs to 15 residues. This chain's CDR3 is CASSVGGQANTEAFF. For the CDR3, the DNA is TGTGCCAGCAGCGTAGGGGGACAAGCGAACACTGAAGCTTTCTTT.

The V call is TRBV9, the J call TRBJ1-2; D ambiguous. The CDR3 contains 18 residues. The germline gives CDR1 SGDLS, CDR2 YYNGEE. V was pared by 4 bases and J by 5 bases, with 27 bases between. The CDR3 DNA follows: TGTGCCAGCAGCCCCCGACCTCGAGGGCGTCTCACCGAATATGGCTACACCTTC. Translating gives CASSPRPRGRLTEYGYTF.

The rearrangement uses TRBV2 and TRBJ2-7, with 9 bases aligning to TRBD2. The CDR3 is 14 residues long. V gave up 5 bases and J gave up 3 bases; unmatched junction bases: 5. The germline gives CDR1 SNHLY, CDR2 FYNNEI. This CDR3 reads CASSKGLAFYEQYF. The CDR3 DNA is TGTGCCAGCAGTAAAGGACTAGCGTTCTACGAGCAGTACTTC.

The chain couples TRBV30 to TRBJ2-7; 7 nucleotides line up with TRBD1. Germline CDR1 reads GTSNPN; CDR2 reads SVGIG (reference sequence). J lost 3 bases, V lost 3 bases, and 5 bases had no gene match. CDR3 length: 13 residues. In DNA, the CDR3 is TGTGCCTGGAGGACGACAGGGAGCTACGAGCAGTACTTC. Residues: CAWRTTGSYEQYF.

V is TRBV6-5 and J is TRBJ2-2; possible D gene TRBD1, 6 bases. Germline V CDR1 and CDR2: MNHEY, SVGAGI. The CDR3 totals 15 residues. V lost 5 bases and J lost 7, with 17 bases in between. The CDR3 region is CASSTLQGRGGELFF. In DNA form, the CDR3 reads TGTGCCAGCAGTACTCTACAGGGACGGGGCGGGGAGCTGTTTTTT.

The chain recombines TRBV28 with TRBJ1-1; D unresolved. The germline CDR1 and CDR2 sequences are MDHEN and SYDVKM. There are 12 residues in the CDR3. V lost 6 bases, J lost 7 bases, and 12 bases lay in between. The DNA of the CDR3 is TGTGCCAGCAGCTATGCCCGGGGTGAAGCTTTCTTT. Amino acids: CASSYARGEAFF.

The V gene is TRBV6-5, the J gene TRBJ1-1; D is ambiguous. The CDR3 length is 15 residues. Trimming took off 5 bases at V and 1 base at J, with 14 bases between the two ends. The germline CDR1 and CDR2 sequences are MNHEY and SVGAGI. CDR3 region: CASSTVWSPNTEAFF. CDR3 nucleotides: TGTGCCAGCAGTACGGTGTGGTCCCCGAACACTGAAGCTTTCTTT.

The chain employs TRBV10-2 and TRBJ1-5; D is uncertain. V was pared by 11 bases and J by 11 bases, with 10 bases between. Per germline, CDR1 WSHSY and CDR2 SAAADI. CDR3 length: 9 amino acids. Written as DNA, the CDR3 is TGCGCCGGTGCTCGGGCCCAGCATTTT. It specifies CAGARAQHF.